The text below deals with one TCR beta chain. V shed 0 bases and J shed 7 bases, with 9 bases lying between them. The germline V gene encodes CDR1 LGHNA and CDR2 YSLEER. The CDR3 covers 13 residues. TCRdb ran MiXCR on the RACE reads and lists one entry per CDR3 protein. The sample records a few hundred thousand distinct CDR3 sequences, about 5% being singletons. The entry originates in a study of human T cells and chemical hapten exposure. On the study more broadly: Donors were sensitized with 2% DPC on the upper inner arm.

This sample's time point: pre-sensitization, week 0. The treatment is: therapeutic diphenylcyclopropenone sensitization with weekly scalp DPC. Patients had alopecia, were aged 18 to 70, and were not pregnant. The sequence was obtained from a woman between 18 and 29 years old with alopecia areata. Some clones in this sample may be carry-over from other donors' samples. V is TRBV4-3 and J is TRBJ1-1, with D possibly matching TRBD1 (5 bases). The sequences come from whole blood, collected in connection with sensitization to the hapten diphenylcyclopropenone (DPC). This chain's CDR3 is CASSQDGAREAFF. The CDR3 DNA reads TGCGCCAGCAGCCAAGACGGGGCCCGTGAAGCTTTCTTT.